Listed below are T cell receptor beta chains from one sample, sequenced in a study of OX40 agonist ivuxolimab in advanced cancers. The repertoire was sequenced with immunoSEQ multiplex PCR; TCRdb's copy has only in-frame clones and lacks some. The table records tens of thousands of clones, 85% to 95% of them present only once. Specimen: CD4+ or CD8+ T cells sorted from blood, collected in a trial of the OX40 agonist ivuxolimab. The receptors come from an adult with an advanced solid tumor such as melanoma, head and neck, liver or kidney cancer. Both conserved end residues are part of each CDR3. Fields, in order: D gene, clone size, J gene, V gene, CDR3 protein, CDR3 DNA. A D gene is named only where the DNA matches it firmly. Not all rows give a size; the values are once, few, many and, for expanded clones, a class.

- | few | TRBJ2-5 | TRBV25-1 | CASSELSRGQETQYF | TGTGCCAGCAGTGAATTAAGTAGGGGACAAGAGACCCAGTACTTC
- | - | TRBJ2-7 | TRBV5-8 | CASSLEDSYEQYF | TGTGCCAGCAGCTTGGAGGATTCCTACGAGCAGTACTTC
- | once | TRBJ2-3 | TRBV11-2 | CASSFLAVSTDTQYF | TGTGCCAGCAGCTTTTTAGCGGTAAGCACAGATACGCAGTATTTT
- | few | TRBJ1-3 | TRBV6-6 | CASTLGRFSGNTIYF | TGTGCCAGCACCCTCGGACGGTTCTCTGGAAACACCATATATTTT
- | once | TRBJ2-3 | TRBV4-3 | CASSQARPSTDTQYF | TGCGCCAGCAGCCAAGCAAGACCAAGCACAGATACGCAGTATTTT
- | - | TRBJ2-3 | TRBV27 | CASSSPPTDTQYF | TGTGCCAGCAGTTCGCCCCCCACAGATACGCAGTATTTT
- | - | TRBJ2-7 | TRBV30 | CAWSRGAPYEQYF | TGTGCCTGGAGTAGGGGAGCCCCCTACGAGCAGTACTTC
- | once | TRBJ2-6 | TRBV29-1 | CSVDIGAGANVLTF | TGCAGCGTTGATATAGGGGCCGGGGCCAACGTCCTGACTTTC
- | few | TRBJ1-1 | TRBV30 | CAWRTAMNTEAFF | TGTGCCTGGAGGACCGCCATGAACACTGAAGCTTTCTTT
TRBD2 | - | TRBJ2-1 | TRBV28 | CASSFGGSQNEQFF | TGTGCCAGCAGTTTCGGCGGGAGCCAGAATGAGCAGTTCTTC
- | - | TRBJ2-1 | TRBV7-9 | CASSLEAGQQFF | TGTGCCAGCAGCTTAGAAGCGGGCCAGCAGTTCTTC
- | - | TRBJ1-5 | TRBV6-1 | CASSSRQPQHF | TGTGCCAGCAGTTCCCGGCAGCCCCAGCATTTT
TRBD2 | - | TRBJ2-7 | TRBV25-1 | CASSVGGLAGEEQYF | TGTGCCAGCAGTGTCGGGGGACTAGCGGGAGAAGAGCAGTACTTC
- | - | TRBJ1-1 | TRBV7-2 | CASSLAGRGTFF | TGTGCCAGCAGCTTAGCGGGCAGAGGTACTTTCTTT
- | - | TRBJ2-1 | TRBV11-3 | CASSRGSGNEQFF | TGTGCCAGCAGCAGGGGCTCGGGAAATGAGCAGTTCTTC
- | once | TRBJ1-1 | TRBV18 | CASSPDGGGTEAFF | TGTGCCAGCTCACCCGACGGGGGGGGCACTGAAGCTTTCTTT
- | - | TRBJ2-5 | TRBV6-5 | CASSFQAPGWTQYF | TGTGCCAGCAGTTTTCAGGCCCCTGGCTGGACCCAGTACTTC
- | - | TRBJ1-1 | TRBV7-3 | CASRPSDSHTEAFF | TGTGCCAGCAGACCGAGCGACAGCCACACTGAAGCTTTCTTT
TRBD2 | - | TRBJ2-1 | TRBV28 | CASSLWGLAGGNNEQFF | TGTGCCAGCAGTTTATGGGGACTAGCGGGAGGTAACAATGAGCAGTTCTTC
- | few | TRBJ2-2 | TRBV5-4 | CASSLASRTTGELFF | TGTGCCAGCAGCTTGGCCTCAAGGACGACGGGGGAGCTGTTTTTT
TRBD1 | - | TRBJ1-1 | TRBV10-1 | CASSEPRQGNVTEAFF | TGCGCCAGCAGTGAGCCTAGACAGGGGAATGTAACTGAAGCTTTCTTT
TRBD1 | - | TRBJ1-5 | TRBV19 | CASSPIYRTGPYQPQHF | TGTGCCAGTAGTCCAATATATCGGACAGGGCCATATCAGCCCCAGCATTTT
TRBD1 | - | TRBJ1-6 | TRBV6-5 | CASSPGQYNSPLHF | TGTGCCAGCAGCCCGGGACAGTATAATTCACCCCTCCACTTT
- | - | TRBJ2-7 | TRBV28 | CASRPTPYEQYF | TGTGCCAGCAGGCCTACCCCCTACGAGCAGTACTTC
- | - | TRBJ1-1 | TRBV7-9 | CASSLGEDTEAFF | TGTGCCAGCAGCTTAGGGGAGGACACTGAAGCTTTCTTT
- | - | TRBJ2-5 | TRBV28 | CASTALVGGAETQYF | TGTGCCAGCACCGCATTGGTTGGGGGAGCAGAGACCCAGTACTTC
- | once | TRBJ1-4 | TRBV7-8 | CASSPQYEKLFF | TGTGCCAGCAGCCCCCAGTATGAAAAACTGTTTTTT
- | few | TRBJ2-5 | TRBV15 | CATSRPGGFQETQYF | TGTGCCACCAGCAGGCCCGGGGGTTTTCAAGAGACCCAGTACTTC
TRBD2 | - | TRBJ2-2 | TRBV19 | CASSIVGLAGGTGELFF | TGTGCCAGTAGTATAGTGGGGCTAGCGGGAGGGACCGGGGAGCTGTTTTTT
- | - | TRBJ1-5 | TRBV7-2 | CASSFQASNQPQHF | TGTGCCAGCAGCTTTCAAGCGAGCAATCAGCCCCAGCATTTT
TRBD1 | - | TRBJ2-5 | TRBV7-3 | CASSSDRVGQETQYF | TGTGCCAGCAGCTCGGACAGGGTAGGGCAAGAGACCCAGTACTTC
- | - | TRBJ2-7 | TRBV11-2 | CASSHGGALKGEQYF | TGTGCCAGCTCCCATGGGGGGGCTCTAAAGGGGGAGCAGTACTTC
- | - | TRBJ1-5 | TRBV6-5 | CASSGHASNQPQHF | TGTGCCAGCAGTGGGCATGCTAGCAATCAGCCCCAGCATTTT
- | once | TRBJ1-5 | TRBV28 | CASSRDWVEPQHF | TGTGCCAGCAGCCGGGACTGGGTTGAGCCCCAGCATTTT
- | - | TRBJ1-5 | TRBV19 | CASSPVSTRPQHF | TGTGCCAGTAGTCCTGTCTCCACTCGTCCCCAGCATTTT
- | once | TRBJ2-1 | TRBV19 | CASRDRRDEQFF | TGTGCCAGTAGGGACAGGAGGGATGAGCAGTTCTTC
- | - | TRBJ1-1 | TRBV30 | CAWSPPGHTEAFF | TGTGCCTGGAGTCCCCCGGGGCACACTGAAGCTTTCTTT
TRBD1 | - | TRBJ1-6 | TRBV30 | CAWRGTGQPLHF | TGTGCCTGGAGGGGGACAGGCCAACCCCTCCACTTT
- | - | TRBJ2-3 | TRBV29-1 | CSVVGKGELNTQYF | TGCAGCGTAGTCGGAAAAGGGGAACTGAATACGCAGTATTTT
TRBD2 | - | TRBJ2-3 | TRBV10-3 | CAISDPSGSDTQYF | TGTGCCATCAGTGACCCTAGCGGTTCAGATACGCAGTATTTT
- | - | TRBJ2-3 | TRBV27 | CASSLNLASYTQYF | TGTGCCAGCAGTTTGAATCTAGCATCCTATACGCAGTATTTT
TRBD2 | few | TRBJ2-7 | TRBV4-3 | CASSQGYAAGVYEQYF | TGCGCCAGCAGCCAAGGATATGCAGCGGGAGTCTACGAGCAGTACTTC
- | - | TRBJ1-5 | TRBV6-1 | CASSEARQNNQPQHF | TGTGCCAGCAGTGAAGCTAGACAAAACAATCAGCCCCAGCATTTT
- | - | TRBJ2-7 | TRBV5-1 | CASSLEGARNEQYF | TGCGCCAGCAGCTTGGAAGGGGCGCGGAACGAGCAGTACTTC
- | - | TRBJ2-6 | TRBV11-2 | CASSSAGGANVLTF | TGTGCCAGCAGCTCCGCCGGCGGGGCCAACGTCCTGACTTTC
- | - | TRBJ1-2 | TRBV29-1 | CSAQQEYYGYTF | TGCAGCGCTCAACAGGAATACTATGGCTACACCTTC
TRBD1 | - | TRBJ2-1 | TRBV12-5 | CASGGDRGYNEQFF | TGTGCTAGTGGGGGGGACAGGGGCTACAATGAGCAGTTCTTC
- | - | TRBJ2-7 | TRBV6-6 | CASSFPGTPYEQYF | TGTGCCAGCAGTTTTCCCGGGACACCCTACGAGCAGTACTTC
- | - | TRBJ2-1 | TRBV9 | CASSVGQGNNEQFF | TGTGCCAGCAGCGTAGGTCAGGGAAACAATGAGCAGTTCTTC
- | - | TRBJ1-5 | TRBV7-2 | CASSWGDQPQHF | TGTGCCAGCTCTTGGGGCGATCAGCCCCAGCATTTT
TRBD1 | few | TRBJ1-1 | TRBV7-8 | CASSTQGTALLEAFF | TGTGCCAGCAGCACACAAGGGACAGCCCTCCTTGAAGCTTTCTTT
- | - | TRBJ2-7 | TRBV27 | CASSSHSQAYEQYF | TGTGCCAGCAGTTCCCACAGTCAGGCCTACGAGCAGTACTTC
TRBD2 | - | TRBJ2-2 | TRBV19 | CASSIALGLATGELFF | TGTGCCAGTAGTATAGCCCTGGGACTAGCGACCGGGGAGCTCTTTTTT
- | - | TRBJ1-2 | TRBV28 | CASGGRIYGYTF | TGTGCCAGCGGGGGACGGATCTATGGCTACACCTTC
TRBD1 | - | TRBJ2-2 | TRBV28 | CASRDDRGQAGELFF | TGTGCCAGCAGAGACGACAGGGGGCAGGCCGGGGAGCTGTTTTTT
TRBD1 | - | TRBJ1-1 | TRBV30 | CAWSTGGRNTEAFF | TGTGCCTGGAGTACAGGGGGTAGGAACACTGAAGCTTTCTTT
TRBD1 | - | TRBJ1-4 | TRBV19 | CASSFQGVGEKLFF | TGTGCCAGTAGCTTCCAGGGGGTCGGGGAAAAACTGTTTTTT
- | few | TRBJ1-1 | TRBV10-1 | CASSEPSNTEAFF | TGCGCCAGCAGTGAGCCATCGAACACTGAAGCTTTCTTT
TRBD1 | - | TRBJ1-1 | TRBV19 | CASSRQGANTEAFF | TGTGCCAGTAGTCGCCAGGGGGCGAACACTGAAGCTTTCTTT